This T cell receptor beta chain was recovered during a study of blood T cell repertoires in COVID-19 (dated by TCRdb to 2019 to 2021). For the wider study: Samples from collaborators originated in the United States, Italy and Spain and spanned both the acute and convalescent phases of COVID-19. Samples were obtained from the ongoing ImmuneRACE study (first 160 participants) and from over a thousand subjects provided by 6 global collaborators. Sample metadata almost always included a de-identified subject ID, COVID-19 status, age in years and sex. The repertoires were released in a freely available public database meant as a resource for research on the immune response to SARS-CoV-2. Subjects who had been exposed to COVID-19, were actively infected with it, or had recovered from it provided the deeply sampled blood TCRbeta repertoires that made up the dataset. The prospective study material was composed of cDNA or gDNA derived from T cells, B-cell-depleted T cells, or PBMCs. Where available, HLA class I and class II types were obtained from metadata supplied by the sample provider rather than from assay-based typing. Overall study results and their limits: The quantity of clinical and demographic metadata differed by source and by participant and was supplied without curation.

TCRbeta CDR3 regions were amplified from genomic DNA using the immunoSEQ Assay, a bias-controlled multiplex PCR. As for how the authors treated the data: The number of nucleated cells in each sample was estimated by amplification of reference gene primers within the assay. To quantify the absolute abundance of each unique TCRbeta CDR3 rearrangement, sequence reads were collapsed and filtered. Productive Simpson clonality was computed per sample as the square root of Simpson's diversity index over productive rearrangements. The source is immuneACCESS, and TCRdb retained only in-frame sequences with V and J called. Part of the clones is not carried over; for the studies checked, unresolved V genes explain less than half of this, and the remainder is unexplained. From that table come the V and J calls and clone size; the DNA was used to work out D and trimming. For this sample there are roughly 100,000 clones; around 87% appear just once. About a sixth of the sample goes to the ten largest clones.

Worth noting for this clone: Its antigen remains undetermined. No qualities accompany the bases; no much larger clone lies one base away.

Each collaborating institution followed its own protocols to collect whole blood in K2EDTA tubes. For TCRbeta analysis, collaborators shipped samples in one of three forms: frozen whole blood, isolated PBMCs, or DNA extracted from either of those sample types. The sample comprised peripheral blood. The clonotype comes from a human donor in a cohort sampled during active COVID-19.

The DNA sequence is TGTGCCAGCAGTTTACCCCTCCCCGGGGAGCTGTTTTTT. This codes for CASSLPLPGELFF. The sequence links TRBV28 to TRBJ2-2; no confident D gene assignment can be made. Taken from the germline V gene, the CDR1 and CDR2 loops are MDHEN and SYDVKM. The CDR3 goes from the cysteine to the phenylalanine over 13 residues. Only the CDR3 region is kept as DNA, spanning 39 bases read in frame from base 1. The V and J ends are trimmed by 2 bases and 6 bases, leaving 7 bases between them.